The subject of this entry is one T cell receptor beta chain. What this receptor recognizes is not known. No much larger clone is present one base from it, and per-base qualities are unavailable. The time point label on this specimen signifies: cells obtained before transplantation from donor or recipient. CD3+CD4+ and CD3+CD8+ populations were FACS-sorted from unstimulated pre-transplant donor and recipient cells taken from spleen or lymph nodes. This sample was taken from a study of graft-versus-host responses after intestinal transplantation (dated by TCRdb to the early 2020s). At the level of the whole study: The transplants that recipients received were multivisceral, liver-intestinal, or isolated intestinal. Every recipient was given anti-thymocyte globulin induction, followed by roughly 3 years of maintenance tacrolimus and steroids. Graft-versus-host and host-versus-graft alloreactive T cell clones were tracked in the graft, circulation and bone marrow after intestinal transplantation using bulk TCR-beta CDR3 sequencing. Alloreactive clones were identified by sequencing pre-transplant mixed lymphocyte reaction products and comparing these products with unstimulated pre-transplant donor and recipient T cells. The cohort enrolled about two dozen intestinal transplant recipients, one of whom was a retransplant, and 3 patients without pretransplant specimens were excluded. A peak of at least 4% donor T cells among recipient peripheral blood mononuclear cells was the definition used for donor T cell macrochimerism. Rather than being sequenced by the commercial service, samples from a few later patients were sequenced in-house on an Illumina MiSeq and processed with MiXCR.

Overall results and qualifications from the work: Early after transplant, peak levels of circulating GvH clones were associated with declines in HvG clones. GvH clones were detected in recipient bone marrow, and some of these GvH clones were observed earlier in ileal mucosa or blood, consistent with an intestinal mucosal origin. The conclusions were limited by the relatively low number and heterogeneity of the intestinal transplant patients. In the allografts of patients with donor T cell macrochimerism, GvH to HvG T cell clonal ratios were high.

The method behind the library was the immunoSEQ multiplex PCR assay. For most patients, genomic DNA was isolated with the Qiagen DNeasy Blood and Tissue Kit and shipped frozen to Adaptive Biotechnologies for TCR sequencing. High-throughput TCR-beta CDR3 sequencing of genomic DNA from most patients was performed by Adaptive Biotechnologies. The study's processing was this. TCR sequencing data were retrieved from Adaptive's ImmunoSEQ software for some 17 patients, whereas a few other patients were processed with MiXCR and VDJtools. To correct CD4 versus CD8 sorting errors, any sequence found in both subsets at a frequency ratio below 5:1 was removed. CDR3 nucleotide sequences shared between donor and recipient were removed because the origin of such sequences could not be assigned. Alloreactive clones required at least 2-fold expansion over unstimulated cells and minimum CFSE-low frequency of 0.002% (template counts) or 0.001% (read counts). Clones were considered mappable if detected in sequenced pre-transplant spleen, lymph node, or MLR CFSE-low populations of the donor or recipient. The cumulative frequency of alloreactive clones was calculated as a percentage of all sequences, weighted by copy number. TCRdb stores this immuneACCESS table with in-frame sequences only. Part of the clones is absent; in the studies checked, under half of the shortfall reflects unresolved V genes, and no reason is known for the rest. V, J and clone size are taken as reported in that table, and D and trimming were inferred from the DNA itself. This sample comprises under 130,000 clones, 93% of them detected only once. The top ten hold more than 0.95% of the sample.

The junction shows trimming of 5 bases on V and 4 bases on J, plus 14 bases between the germline ends. From cysteine to phenylalanine, the CDR3 is 14 amino acids long. The entry retains the CDR3 DNA only, 42 bases that are in frame from base 1. CDR1 and CDR2, looked up from the germline V gene (reference sequence), are SEHNR and FQNEAQ. The clonotype originates from a human donor who received an intestinal transplant. The chain links TRBV7-9 with TRBJ1-2; the D segment cannot be called with confidence. Sample: unstimulated CD8+ T cells sorted from spleen or lymph node cells, taken before intestinal transplant. The DNA reads as follows: TGTGCCAGCAGCGGCGATCTCGGTACCTATGGCTACACCTTC. The resulting protein is CASSGDLGTYGYTF.